This paragraph reports one T cell receptor beta chain. As yet, its antigen is unknown. A multiplex PCR was run with 60 Vbeta primers and 13 Jbeta primers. This table comes from immunoSEQ multiplex PCR, and its TCRdb copy is limited to in-frame clones, with some not included. Found here are around 150,000 clones, over 60% of them singletons; the top ten hold about 1.7%. This sample is drawn from a study of cytomegalovirus exposure and HLA in healthy donors. Background on the study: Of roughly 400 genotyped donors, 81% grouped in the Caucasian-associated ancestry cluster.

Germline V gene data show CDR1 as SGHRS and CDR2 as YFSETQ. V was clipped by 3 bases and J by 2 bases; unmatched bases: 10. This CDR3 spans 16 amino acids. Study results and caveats: Across HLA loci, a later analysis found differing TCR association rates, with DRB1 most and HLA-C fewest.

This clonotype was obtained from a woman aged 25 to 45 in good health and CMV-seronegative. The chain couples TRBV5-1 to TRBJ1-1; 7 bases map to TRBD1. Input material: PBMCs. This chain's CDR3 is CASSSPRGTDNTEAFF. Written as DNA, the CDR3 is TGCGCCAGCAGCTCACCCAGGGGGACAGACAACACTGAAGCTTTCTTT.